This paragraph reports one TCR beta chain. With 0 bases clipped from V and 8 bases from J, the junction kept 9 bases outside the gene matches. Germline V gene sequence: CDR1 SNHLY, CDR2 FYNNEI. The CDR3 length is 16 residues. The sample comes from a study of blood T cell repertoires in COVID-19. The repertoire was sequenced with immunoSEQ multiplex PCR; TCRdb's copy has only in-frame clones and lacks some. The sample carries a few hundred thousand clones, almost 90% recorded once. The participants were between about 18 and 90 years old and came from under 25 US areas. Someone with COVID-19 had been met by exposed participants within 2 weeks before study entry.

The chain links TRBV2 to TRBJ2-3; 9 nucleotides agree with TRBD2. The specimen was PBMCs or T cells enriched from blood (not recorded which). This sequence was found in a man younger than 45 who had been exposed to COVID-19. CDR3 amino acids: CASSEAWTSVVGTQYF. CDR3 nucleotides: TGTGCCAGCAGTGAAGCTTGGACTAGCGTTGTGGGTACGCAGTATTTT.